This T cell receptor (beta chain) was sequenced during a study of T-cell reconstitution after alpha-beta-depleted transplantation in children (dated by TCRdb to about 2016). Broadly, across the study: T-cell immune reconstitution after TCRalphabeta/CD19-depleted allogeneic hematopoietic cell transplantation in children was quantitatively tracked in the study by means of TCR repertoire profiling. General conclusions and limits of the study: About two months after transplant, the apparently early recovery of alphabetaT-cell counts reportedly depended on just several hundred clones that had expanded rapidly and came from non-depleted graft cells. Over the following months the frequencies of hyperexpanded clones went down, and after one year T-cell counts and TCRbeta diversity were mostly credited to newly produced T cells. In some patients, the high TCRbeta diversity seen at day 60 was put down to recipient T cells and intrathymic progenitors that had survived conditioning.

The CDR3 sequence holds 13 residues, the cysteine and phenylalanine included. Only the CDR3 region is kept as DNA, spanning 39 bases read in frame from base 1. The germline V gene specifies SQVTM as CDR1 and ANQGSEA as CDR2. V loses 4 bases, J loses 6 bases, and the germline ends lie 15 bases apart. Many counts were recorded for this clonotype. Its recognized antigen is unknown. The record has no base qualities; no much larger clone is one base away. To prepare the library, PCR was applied. TCRdb records Illumina HiSeq 2500 as the sequencer. TCR library preparation used molecular barcoding, with unique molecular identifiers applied to normalize quantification of the TCRbeta repertoire. TCRdb trimmed the raw reads at Q25, called clones with MiXCR and kept productive beta chains. Each CDR3 protein appears once, grouped with its most common genes and DNA. Here the sample has about 280,000 distinct CDR3 sequences; 11% occur a single time. The top ten clones comprise 20% to 30% of the sample.

Read against the paper, the sample's treatment or condition label means: allogeneic hematopoietic cell transplantation with graft depleted of TCRalphabeta T cells and CD19 B cells. TCRalphabeta/CD19-depleted allogeneic hematopoietic cell grafts were given to the transplant recipients, all of whom were children. This TCR came from a male patient aged 2 to 10 who had a stem cell transplant for chronic granulomatous disease, so the T cells may come from the graft donor. The sample consisted of peripheral blood, taken 180 days after TCRalphabeta/CD19-depleted stem cell transplant. The sequence is built from TRBV29-1 and TRBJ2-5; TRBD1 is perhaps the D gene, given 6 matching bases. The CDR3: CSVVLRQGQTQYF. The DNA is as follows: TGCAGCGTTGTCCTTAGGCAGGGGCAGACCCAGTACTTC. The entire variable domain, with the stretches around the CDR3 drawn from the reference TRBV29-1 and TRBJ2-5 proteins, is SAVISQKPSRDICQRGTSLTIQCQVDSQVTMMFWYRQQPGQSLTLIATANQGSEATYESGFVIDKFPISRPNLTFSTLTVSNMSPEDSSIYLCSVVLRQGQTQYFGPGTRLLVL.